The rows below give T cell receptor beta chains drawn from one sample of a study of blood T cell repertoires in COVID-19. Clones were read by immunoSEQ multiplex PCR, and TCRdb kept only the in-frame ones, dropping some. The data contain tens of thousands of clones, 85% of them singletons. The sample consisted of peripheral blood. These receptor sequences come from a human donor in a cohort sampled during active COVID-19. Both conserved end residues are part of each CDR3. Where a row states a size, it is once, few, many or the class of an expanded clone; other rows omit it.

v_gene	abundance	j_gene	CDR3aa
TRBV7-2	.	TRBJ2-2	CASRKGLAGTGELFF
TRBV7-8	.	TRBJ1-2	CASRSTGAPRDYGYTF
TRBV10-3	.	TRBJ2-3	CAISSTSSTDTQYF
TRBV2	once	TRBJ1-3	CASAGQALTLSGNTIYF
TRBV5-1	.	TRBJ2-1	CASSPRTGKGSEQFF
TRBV7-8	.	TRBJ2-7	CASSPYRDRGEQYF
TRBV20-1	.	TRBJ2-1	CSASEGGTVREQFF
TRBV7-2	.	TRBJ2-7	CASSLSGLAGFYEQYF
TRBV24-1	.	TRBJ1-5	CATSGSNNQPQHF
TRBV7-2	.	TRBJ2-1	CATSRGDLVNEQFF
TRBV4-2	.	TRBJ2-7	CASSQGTRDTYEQYF
TRBV4-3	once	TRBJ1-5	CASSQRDGDSNQPQHF
TRBV18	.	TRBJ2-7	CASSKPGQDYEQYF
TRBV18	.	TRBJ2-1	CASSPRARGTPNEQFF
TRBV7-6	.	TRBJ2-1	CASSLEILSGINSGEQFF
TRBV11-2	once	TRBJ2-1	CASSLVGTYNEQFF
TRBV29-1	.	TRBJ2-2	CSVEVAVSSGELFF
TRBV7-2	.	TRBJ2-5	CASSLVQLYPQETQYF
TRBV27	once	TRBJ2-2	CASSSQSNTGELFF
TRBV7-2	few	TRBJ2-3	CASTHPGLAGADTQYF
TRBV5-1	.	TRBJ2-3	CASSEGLGDTQYF
TRBV5-1	.	TRBJ2-1	CASSLGGLAVEQFF
TRBV19	.	TRBJ1-5	CASGATGGSNQPQHF
TRBV5-5	.	TRBJ2-7	CASSYREVLYEQYF
TRBV4-2	.	TRBJ1-2	CASSQPQGGYTF
TRBV24-1	.	TRBJ2-3	CATSAPGTGASTDTQYF
TRBV19	few	TRBJ2-7	CASSPTRTGRDEQYF
TRBV7-2	.	TRBJ2-5	CASSLLFSQETQYF
TRBV6-5	.	TRBJ2-2	CASSPRRGGELFF
TRBV20-1	.	TRBJ2-3	CSASPPREGYF
TRBV20-1	.	TRBJ2-2	CSASLRARNTGELFF
TRBV28	.	TRBJ2-1	CASSPWAGSSYNEQFF
TRBV9	.	TRBJ2-1	CASSVSEVEQFF
TRBV28	.	TRBJ2-7	CASSSRAYEQYF
TRBV5-1	.	TRBJ2-3	CASSLGVRAGDTQYF
TRBV14	.	TRBJ2-7	CASSQGRLADYYEQYF
TRBV28	few	TRBJ2-3	CASGLADPTDTQYF
TRBV30	.	TRBJ1-1	CAWMGRGRANTEAFF
TRBV5-6	.	TRBJ2-2	CASSQLRRGTGELFF
TRBV14	.	TRBJ2-1	CASSQVFRIAAYNEQFF
TRBV6-5	once	TRBJ1-2	CASSSLTGVVGYTF
TRBV24-1	.	TRBJ2-3	CATSDRLAGVGTDTQYF
TRBV30	.	TRBJ2-7	CAWRAPRVISYEQYF
TRBV19	.	TRBJ1-3	CASSITTAGNSGNTIYF
TRBV7-2	.	TRBJ1-1	CASSLLWASTEAFF
TRBV20-1	.	TRBJ2-7	CSASLAGEQYF
TRBV5-1	.	TRBJ2-5	CASRTNQETQYF
TRBV7-3	.	TRBJ2-1	CASSSTGGAYNEQFF
TRBV7-6	once	TRBJ2-6	CASSSGGAEAGANVLTF
TRBV19	.	TRBJ2-1	CASSILGQGHNEQFF
TRBV5-1	few	TRBJ2-7	CASSFPAGGSYEQYF